This entry concerns a single TCR beta chain. Its specific antigen is unknown. No per-base quality is available; no much larger clone lies one base away. This sample is drawn from a study of T cell responses to AZD1222 COVID-19 vaccine (dated by TCRdb to the early 2020s). Study-level background: TCR sequencing was performed for some 250 trial participants, of whom 207 were given two doses of AZD1222 and approximately 25 were given two doses of MenACWY control vaccine. Trial participants were enrolled by age into 18-55, 56-69 and 70-plus year subgroups, with about 150, 28 and 57 TCR-sequenced participants respectively. General study outcomes and caveats: Because no day 14 peak-response samples were available, repertoires were characterized only after the peak T cell response. After two AZD1222 doses, both the breadth and the depth of spike-specific TCRs were significantly higher than at day 0 and than in MenACWY recipients. Reportedly, almost half of the unique spike-specific TCRs recognized epitopes lying outside the regions that are mutated in the B.1.351 and B.1.1.7 variants. The vaccine-associated CD4 TCRs covered the entire spike protein, and the dominant responses fell in regions 160-218 and 743-854. Conclusions about previously exposed vaccinees are limited, since just a handful of AZD1222 recipients were seropositive for SARS-CoV-2 at baseline. Participants were mostly white British and included more females than males, and it was suggested by the authors that clonal diversity may have been underestimated. In the small 56-69-year group, the increase in depth fell short of significance, most likely because of low power.

From the cysteine through the phenylalanine, the CDR3 covers 15 amino acids. The sequence is cut down to CDR3 DNA, 45 bases in frame from base 1. The germline V gene (reference sequence) yields SGHNT for CDR1 and YYREEE for CDR2. Clipping removes 2 bases from V and 4 bases from J, with 5 as the unmatched junction base count. This sample's time point label indicates: about 28 days (+/-7) after the second vaccine dose. AZD1222 recipients given second doses at about 4 weeks or at about 12 weeks were pooled, since spike-specific TCR depth and breadth were not found to differ between the two schedules. Samples from vaccinated people were obtained from the UK trials COV001 and COV002, which included a single-blind randomized controlled phase 2/3 trial of AZD1222 (ChAdOx1 nCoV-19) in healthy adults. Trial participant PBMC samples were collected at day 0 and day 28 after the second dose for TCRbeta chain sequencing.

The CDR3 regions of human TCRbeta chains were subjected to immunosequencing. Concerning the study's data processing: Repertoire TCRs were checked for matches against a reference library of SARS-CoV-2-specific TCRs that had been generated using the MIRA antigen-specificity platform. Breadth meant the fraction of unique TCRs that were SARS-CoV-2-associated, whereas depth meant the fraction of total T cells that were SARS-CoV-2-associated. Each spike-specific TCR was assigned to its reactive spike region and to a CD4 or CD8 class using the MIRA data. Log10-transformed breadth and depth values were compared by one-way ANOVA with Sidak's multiple comparisons tests. The table comes from immuneACCESS by way of TCRdb, which keeps in-frame sequences with V and J called. Part of the clones is missing from these tables; in studies checked, under half for an unresolved V gene and the rest for unknown reasons. V and J calls and clone size follow that table, whereas D and trimming were derived from the DNA. The sample table holds tens of thousands of clones, of which around nine tenths were seen once. The ten largest clones represent around a tenth of the sample.

The source is an adult who received the AZD1222 COVID-19 vaccine. The V and J segments used are TRBV5-4 and TRBJ2-5; TRBD2 aligns with 10 central bases. This specimen consisted of peripheral blood, obtained 28 days after the second AZD1222 dose. Here is the DNA: TGTGCCAGCAGCTTAGTAGCGGGGGGTTCAGAGACCCAGTACTTC. It is translated as CASSLVAGGSETQYF.